This T cell receptor (beta chain) is drawn from a study of early T cells in non-severe SARS-CoV-2 infection. The CDR3 extends over 13 amino acids. Germline-derived CDR1 and CDR2 are SGHVS and FQNEAQ. Trimming removed 5 bases at V and 0 bases at J, with 5 bases between. Study-wide points: Missing private and CD4 specificities, VDJdb matching favored anti-spike CD8 responses.

This clonotype was picked up many times. Its antigen is not identified. Individual cDNA molecules received unique molecular identifiers during library preparation. In TCRdb, the 5' RACE reads were re-called with MiXCR into one record per CDR3 protein. Among some 18,000 distinct CDR3 sequences listed, 5.9% were seen once. The rearrangement joins TRBV7-8 to TRBJ1-5; D is undetermined. This TCR was recovered from an adult who was a healthcare worker with PCR-confirmed SARS-CoV-2 infection or an uninfected control (not recorded which). Sequenced input: whole blood. CDR3 protein: CASSTHSNQPQHF. CDR3 sequence (DNA): TGTGCCAGCAGCACACATAGCAATCAGCCCCAGCATTTT.